This TCR beta chain comes out of a study of CD8 T cell repertoires and HIV-1 epitope variants. The repertoire was sequenced with immunoSEQ multiplex PCR; TCRdb's copy has only in-frame clones and lacks some. The sample holds about 5,900 clones, roughly 71% seen once. This clone is categorized as medium-sized. Its antigen is unidentified. Germline V gene lookup returns CDR1 LNHDA and CDR2 SQIVND (reference sequence). V dropped 3 bases and J dropped 4 bases, with 9 bases sitting between them. This CDR3 has 14 amino acids. This receptor was obtained from a male donor with HIV. This sequence joins TRBV19 and TRBJ2-2; D uncertain. The sequenced sample was cultured CD8+ T cells derived from PBMCs. Here the CDR3 reads CASSIRGSTGELFF. The CDR3 nucleotides are TGTGCCAGTAGTATTAGAGGATCCACCGGGGAGCTGTTTTTT. The whole variable domain, remainder taken from reference TRBV19 and TRBJ2-2, is DGGITQSPKYLFRKEGQNVTLSCEQNLNHDAMYWYRQDPGQGLRLIYYSQIVNDFQKGDIAEGYSVSREKKESFPLTVTSAQKNPTAFYLCASSIRGSTGELFFGEGSRLTVL.